Included here is one TCR beta chain sequence, with context. Its antigen has not been determined. No qualities accompany the bases; no much larger clone lies one base away. Collaborating institutions collected whole blood in K2EDTA tubes following their own protocols. Collaborator samples were shipped for TCRbeta analysis as frozen whole blood, isolated PBMCs, or DNA extracted from either sample type. This specimen belongs to a study of blood T cell repertoires in COVID-19 (TCRdb year 2020). The study in broad terms: The collaborator samples originated in the United States, Italy and Spain and spanned the acute and convalescent phases of COVID-19. A de-identified subject ID, COVID-19 status, age in years and sex were almost always included in the sample metadata. The dataset comprised deeply sampled blood TCRbeta repertoires from subjects exposed to, actively infected with, or recovered from COVID-19. The samples were drawn from two sources: the first 160 participants of the ongoing ImmuneRACE study, and 1,200 or so subjects contributed by 6 global collaborators. Where available, HLA class I and class II types were obtained from metadata supplied by the sample provider rather than from assay-based typing. The repertoires were released in a freely available public database meant as a resource for research on the immune response to SARS-CoV-2. The prospective study material was composed of cDNA or gDNA derived from T cells, B-cell-depleted T cells, or PBMCs.

TCRbeta CDR3 regions were amplified from genomic DNA by means of the immunoSEQ Assay, a bias-controlled multiplex PCR. As for how the authors treated the data: The number of nucleated cells in each sample was estimated from the amplification of reference gene primers within the assay. To quantify the absolute abundance of each unique TCRbeta CDR3 rearrangement, sequence reads were collapsed and filtered. Productive Simpson clonality was computed per sample as the square root of Simpson's diversity index over productive rearrangements. This is the immuneACCESS table as TCRdb keeps it, with only in-frame sequences that have V and J called. A part of the clones is gone; compared with another copy, unresolved V genes explain less than half, and the rest is unexplained. That table gives V, J and clone size, and the DNA gave D and trimming. The sample yields roughly 60,000 clones; about 86% were counted once. The ten most abundant clones make up 1.2% of the sample.

As encoded in the germline V gene, CDR1 is SGHAT while CDR2 is FQNNGV. The germline ends are 7 bases apart after V is trimmed by 1 base and J by 0 bases. The CDR3 numbers 15 residues from cysteine through phenylalanine. The retained sequence is limited to the CDR3, 45 bases, with the frame set at the first base. General conclusions and limits of the study: Clinical and demographic metadata were provided uncurated, with the amount varying by source and participant.

Sequencing was carried out using peripheral blood. The rearrangement joined TRBV11-2 to TRBJ2-4, with no reliable assignment of the D segment. This sequence originates from a man aged 40-49 years with acute or convalescent COVID-19. The DNA sequence follows: TGTGCCAGCAGCTTAGCTTTTGTAGCCAAAAACATTCAGTACTTC. The translation is CASSLAFVAKNIQYF.